A selection of T cell receptor beta chains follows, all from one sample in a study of identical twins. MiXCR was run by TCRdb on the 5' RACE reads, yielding one entry per CDR3 protein. The data hold 700,000 or so distinct CDR3 sequences, with over 8.5% observed a single time. Another study also made use of these data, one on yellow fever vaccine responses in identical twins.

Sequencing was done on a sample of PBMCs. These receptors all come from a woman younger than 35 in good health. Each CDR3 is given with its conserved first and last residue. Fields, in order: D gene, J gene, V gene, clone size, CDR3 DNA, CDR3 protein. The D gene is left open where the match is weak. Not all rows give a size; the values are once, few, many and, for expanded clones, a class.

d_call: TRBD2
j_call: TRBJ2-7
v_call: TRBV5-1
clone_size: many
cdr3_nt: TGCGCCAGCAGCTATAGCGGGAGTAAGTACGAGCAGTACTTC
cdr3_aa: CASSYSGSKYEQYF

d_call: TRBD1
j_call: TRBJ2-6
v_call: TRBV9
clone_size: many
cdr3_nt: TGTGCCAGCAGCTCCGACAGGGGGTCAATCTCTGGGGCCAACGTCCTGACTTTC
cdr3_aa: CASSSDRGSISGANVLTF

d_call: -
j_call: TRBJ1-1
v_call: TRBV5-1
clone_size: -
cdr3_nt: TGCGCCAGCAGCCTCCGGGCCTACACTGAAGCTTTCTTT
cdr3_aa: CASSLRAYTEAFF

d_call: TRBD1
j_call: TRBJ2-7
v_call: TRBV7-2
clone_size: many
cdr3_nt: TGTGCCAGCAGCGAGCGACAGGGAAGAACCTACGAGCAGTACTTC
cdr3_aa: CASSERQGRTYEQYF

d_call: -
j_call: TRBJ2-2
v_call: TRBV29-1
clone_size: -
cdr3_nt: TGCAGCGTTGGGTACCCGAACACCGGGGAGCTGTTTTTT
cdr3_aa: CSVGYPNTGELFF

d_call: TRBD1
j_call: TRBJ2-1
v_call: TRBV6-1
clone_size: -
cdr3_nt: TGTGCCACCCTTAAGGGACAGGGGTTCAATGAGCAGTTCTTC
cdr3_aa: CATLKGQGFNEQFF

d_call: -
j_call: TRBJ2-7
v_call: TRBV6-5
clone_size: -
cdr3_nt: TGTGCCAGCAGTTCAAGCCTAGGCAGGGGCAACTACGAGCAGTACTTC
cdr3_aa: CASSSSLGRGNYEQYF

d_call: -
j_call: TRBJ2-5
v_call: TRBV7-2
clone_size: -
cdr3_nt: TGTGCCAGCAGCTTCGACCGGGGTCAAGAGACCCAGTACTTC
cdr3_aa: CASSFDRGQETQYF

d_call: TRBD2
j_call: TRBJ2-3
v_call: TRBV20-1
clone_size: -
cdr3_nt: TGCAGTGGTCTAGCGGGGGAACTGGGCACAGATACGCAGTATTTT
cdr3_aa: CSGLAGELGTDTQYF

d_call: TRBD1
j_call: TRBJ1-5
v_call: TRBV2
clone_size: -
cdr3_nt: TGTGCCAGCAGAGGGGACAGCAACAATCAGCCCCAGCATTTT
cdr3_aa: CASRGDSNNQPQHF

d_call: -
j_call: TRBJ2-1
v_call: TRBV15
clone_size: -
cdr3_nt: TGTGCCACCAGCCAGGGAGCATACAATGAGCAGTTCTTC
cdr3_aa: CATSQGAYNEQFF

d_call: -
j_call: TRBJ2-1
v_call: TRBV9
clone_size: few
cdr3_nt: TGTGCCAGCGGCCCCTACAATGAGCAGTTCTTC
cdr3_aa: CASGPYNEQFF

d_call: -
j_call: TRBJ2-3
v_call: TRBV10-3
clone_size: -
cdr3_nt: TGTGCCATCAGTAGGGGGGGCCTGGATACGCAGTATTTT
cdr3_aa: CAISRGGLDTQYF

d_call: -
j_call: TRBJ1-6
v_call: TRBV20-1
clone_size: -
cdr3_nt: TGCAGTGCCCGGGTGGGACGGGCTAATTCACCCCTCCACTTT
cdr3_aa: CSARVGRANSPLHF

d_call: -
j_call: TRBJ2-4
v_call: TRBV27
clone_size: -
cdr3_nt: TGTGCCAGCAGTTTATCAGGGGCCGCTGCCAAAAACATTCAGTACTTC
cdr3_aa: CASSLSGAAAKNIQYF

d_call: -
j_call: TRBJ2-5
v_call: TRBV28
clone_size: few
cdr3_nt: TGTGCCAGCAGTTTAAGGCAGGGGCGTTCAGAGACCCAGTACTTC
cdr3_aa: CASSLRQGRSETQYF

d_call: -
j_call: TRBJ2-3
v_call: TRBV7-2
clone_size: many
cdr3_nt: TGTGCCAGCAGCTTAGACGGGAGCACAGATACGCAGTATTTT
cdr3_aa: CASSLDGSTDTQYF

d_call: -
j_call: TRBJ2-7
v_call: TRBV20-1
clone_size: -
cdr3_nt: TGCAGTGCTAGGGCTACCACCAACGCAGACTACGAGCAGTACTTC
cdr3_aa: CSARATTNADYEQYF

d_call: TRBD2
j_call: TRBJ2-2
v_call: TRBV4-1
clone_size: few
cdr3_nt: TGCGCCAGCAGCCAAGAGCAACCTGGTCGAGCGGGAGTCACCGGGGAGCTGTTTTTT
cdr3_aa: CASSQEQPGRAGVTGELFF

d_call: -
j_call: TRBJ1-1
v_call: TRBV25-1
clone_size: -
cdr3_nt: TGTGCCAGCTCGCCCCTCGGCGGCGGCGACACTGAAGCTTTCTTT
cdr3_aa: CASSPLGGGDTEAFF

d_call: -
j_call: TRBJ2-4
v_call: TRBV7-9
clone_size: few
cdr3_nt: TGTGCCAGCAGCATCTCGAGGACAAGCGAGAAAAACATTCAGTACTTC
cdr3_aa: CASSISRTSEKNIQYF

d_call: TRBD2
j_call: TRBJ2-5
v_call: TRBV29-1
clone_size: few
cdr3_nt: TGCAGCGTGGAAACTAGCGGGGGGGCCGCAGAGACCCAGTACTTC
cdr3_aa: CSVETSGGAAETQYF

d_call: TRBD2
j_call: TRBJ2-3
v_call: TRBV4-3
clone_size: -
cdr3_nt: TGCGCCAGCACTACAATAGCGGGAGAGCGGCCAACAGATACGCAGTATTTT
cdr3_aa: CASTTIAGERPTDTQYF

d_call: -
j_call: TRBJ2-1
v_call: TRBV15
clone_size: -
cdr3_nt: TGTGCCACCAGCAGAGATAACTATGAGCAGTTCTTC
cdr3_aa: CATSRDNYEQFF

d_call: -
j_call: TRBJ1-5
v_call: TRBV20-1
clone_size: -
cdr3_nt: TGCAGTGCTCCCGGCCCCGTCGGTCAGCCCCAGCATTTT
cdr3_aa: CSAPGPVGQPQHF

d_call: TRBD1
j_call: TRBJ2-5
v_call: TRBV6-1
clone_size: few
cdr3_nt: TGTGCCAGCAGTCCCTGGGGACAGGGAGGAGAGACCCAGTACTTC
cdr3_aa: CASSPWGQGGETQYF

d_call: -
j_call: TRBJ2-5
v_call: TRBV20-1
clone_size: once
cdr3_nt: TGCAGTGCTAGAGATGGGACCACCATGGAGACCCAGTACTTC
cdr3_aa: CSARDGTTMETQYF

d_call: TRBD1
j_call: TRBJ1-5
v_call: TRBV19
clone_size: few
cdr3_nt: TGTGCCAGTAGTGCACCGGGGACAGGGGCCCCTGGGCAGCATTTT
cdr3_aa: CASSAPGTGAPGQHF

d_call: -
j_call: TRBJ2-1
v_call: TRBV7-3
clone_size: many
cdr3_nt: TGTGCCAGCAGCTTAAATTCTGATGGGGGGCAGTTCTTC
cdr3_aa: CASSLNSDGGQFF

d_call: -
j_call: TRBJ2-7
v_call: TRBV7-9
clone_size: few
cdr3_nt: TGTGCCAGCAGCTTTTGGGAGAACAGCTACGAGCAGTACTTC
cdr3_aa: CASSFWENSYEQYF

d_call: TRBD1
j_call: TRBJ2-5
v_call: TRBV6-1
clone_size: -
cdr3_nt: TGTGCCAGCAGTCTAGGGACAGGGAAAGAGACCCAGTACTTC
cdr3_aa: CASSLGTGKETQYF

d_call: -
j_call: TRBJ1-6
v_call: TRBV12-3/TRBV12-4
clone_size: few
cdr3_nt: TGTGCCAGCAGTTTAGGAGGGATTGGATCACCCCTCCACTTT
cdr3_aa: CASSLGGIGSPLHF

d_call: TRBD1
j_call: TRBJ2-7
v_call: TRBV29-1
clone_size: few
cdr3_nt: TGCAGCGTTGAGTCTTGGGACAGCGCCTACGAGCAGTACTTC
cdr3_aa: CSVESWDSAYEQYF

d_call: TRBD2
j_call: TRBJ2-1
v_call: TRBV5-1
clone_size: few
cdr3_nt: TGCGCCAGCAGTGGGCGGGAGGACTACAATGAGCAGTTCTTC
cdr3_aa: CASSGREDYNEQFF

d_call: -
j_call: TRBJ2-1
v_call: TRBV29-1
clone_size: few
cdr3_nt: TGCAGCGTTGACCCCCGGGACTCCTTTAATGAGCAGTTCTTC
cdr3_aa: CSVDPRDSFNEQFF

d_call: -
j_call: TRBJ1-3
v_call: TRBV10-3
clone_size: few
cdr3_nt: TGTGCCATCAGGGACTCTGGAAACACCATATATTTT
cdr3_aa: CAIRDSGNTIYF

d_call: TRBD1
j_call: TRBJ2-3
v_call: TRBV10-3
clone_size: few
cdr3_nt: TGTGCCATCACAGCAGGCAGGGGGCTTGACACAGATACGCAGTATTTT
cdr3_aa: CAITAGRGLDTDTQYF

d_call: -
j_call: TRBJ2-7
v_call: TRBV12-3/TRBV12-4
clone_size: many
cdr3_nt: TGTGCCAGCACCGCCGACAGGACGGGCACCTACGAGCAGTACTTC
cdr3_aa: CASTADRTGTYEQYF

d_call: TRBD1
j_call: TRBJ2-5
v_call: TRBV10-3
clone_size: few
cdr3_nt: TGTGCCATCAGTGAGTCCCAGGAGGGACAGGGGGCGAAGATCCAAGAGACCCAGTACTTC
cdr3_aa: CAISESQEGQGAKIQETQYF

d_call: TRBD2
j_call: TRBJ2-3
v_call: TRBV11-2
clone_size: few
cdr3_nt: TGTGCCAGCAGCATGCTAGCGGGAGGAGTCGCAGATACGCAGTATTTT
cdr3_aa: CASSMLAGGVADTQYF

d_call: TRBD2
j_call: TRBJ2-7
v_call: TRBV27
clone_size: -
cdr3_nt: TGTGCCAGCATGAAACCCTCTAGCGGGAGGTCCTACGAGCAGTACTTC
cdr3_aa: CASMKPSSGRSYEQYF

d_call: TRBD2
j_call: TRBJ2-3
v_call: TRBV5-1
clone_size: few
cdr3_nt: TGCGCCAGCAGCCTAAGGTGGGGGGGTGAAGATACGCAGTATTTT
cdr3_aa: CASSLRWGGEDTQYF

d_call: TRBD1
j_call: TRBJ1-3
v_call: TRBV7-2
clone_size: many
cdr3_nt: TGTGCCAGCAGCTTCCGACAGGGGGCTGGAAACACCATATATTTT
cdr3_aa: CASSFRQGAGNTIYF

d_call: TRBD2
j_call: TRBJ2-7
v_call: TRBV20-1
clone_size: -
cdr3_nt: TGCTGTGCTAGAGACCCATCCGGGACTAGCGGGAGGGCCGTGGGCTCGTACGAGCAGTACTTC
cdr3_aa: CCARDPSGTSGRAVGSYEQYF

d_call: TRBD2
j_call: TRBJ2-7
v_call: TRBV7-9
clone_size: -
cdr3_nt: TGTGCCATCGTAGCGGGAGGTCAGAACGAGCAGTACTTC
cdr3_aa: CAIVAGGQNEQYF

d_call: TRBD2
j_call: TRBJ2-7
v_call: TRBV30
clone_size: -
cdr3_nt: TGTGCCTGGAGCCCCTCCCGGACTAGCGGGAGCGGTAAGTACGAGCAGTACTTC
cdr3_aa: CAWSPSRTSGSGKYEQYF

d_call: -
j_call: TRBJ2-3
v_call: TRBV10-3
clone_size: many
cdr3_nt: TGTGCCATCAGGGACAGTAGAACAGCGGATACGCAGTATTTT
cdr3_aa: CAIRDSRTADTQYF

d_call: -
j_call: TRBJ2-6
v_call: TRBV6-1
clone_size: few
cdr3_nt: TGTGCCAGCAGTGAAATAGGTACCCGCTCTGGGGCCAACGTCCTGACTTTC
cdr3_aa: CASSEIGTRSGANVLTF

d_call: -
j_call: TRBJ2-5
v_call: TRBV9
clone_size: -
cdr3_nt: TGTGCCAGCAGCGGGACGGTCCCGGAGACCCAGTACTTC
cdr3_aa: CASSGTVPETQYF

d_call: -
j_call: TRBJ2-7
v_call: TRBV7-2
clone_size: -
cdr3_nt: TGTGCCAGCAGCTTAAATACTGCCGGCTACGAGCAGTACTTC
cdr3_aa: CASSLNTAGYEQYF

d_call: -
j_call: TRBJ2-2
v_call: TRBV20-1
clone_size: -
cdr3_nt: TGCAGTGCTAGAGATCGGTATGGGCCTAACACCGGGGAGCTGTTTTTT
cdr3_aa: CSARDRYGPNTGELFF

d_call: TRBD1
j_call: TRBJ1-1
v_call: TRBV18
clone_size: few
cdr3_nt: TGTGCCAGCTCTTCAGGGGGCGAGGCCACTGAAGCTTTCTTT
cdr3_aa: CASSSGGEATEAFF

d_call: -
j_call: TRBJ1-3
v_call: TRBV28
clone_size: few
cdr3_nt: TGTGCCAGCAGTTCTACGGCCCAACGGGCGAACACCATATATTTT
cdr3_aa: CASSSTAQRANTIYF

d_call: -
j_call: TRBJ2-7
v_call: TRBV11-2
clone_size: -
cdr3_nt: TGTGCCAGCAGCTTAAGGTTATCGGCGACTTCAAACTCCTACGAGCAGTACTTC
cdr3_aa: CASSLRLSATSNSYEQYF

d_call: TRBD2
j_call: TRBJ2-2
v_call: TRBV4-3
clone_size: many
cdr3_nt: TGCGCCAGCAGCCAAGTGGGGGGGCTAGCGGGAGACCTGTTTTTT
cdr3_aa: CASSQVGGLAGDLFF